Presented here are 10 T cell receptor beta chains from one specimen sequenced in a study of blood T cells in healthy people across ages. A J-beta primer mix and a sample-barcoded 5' primer were used in a second PCR of about 7 to 12 cycles. From the 5' RACE reads, TCRdb called clonotypes with MiXCR, one entry per CDR3 protein. The sample carries more than 800,000 distinct CDR3 sequences, about 28% recorded once. The sample comprised blood. These receptors were taken from a woman of 80 years or more in good health.

This clonotype came up many times. The V and J genes are TRBV29-1 and TRBJ2-3; D gene unclear. The germline V gene encodes CDR1 SQVTM and CDR2 ANQGSEA. V was cut by 4 bases and J by 2 bases, with 7 bases left in between. The CDR3 covers 12 residues. CDR3 nucleotides: TGCAGCGTTGTTGACAACACAGATACGCAGTATTTT. Amino acids: CSVVDNTDTQYF.

This clonotype has more than one count but fewer than ten. V and J are TRBV4-1 and TRBJ2-1; no reliable D call. V was pared by 3 bases and J by 0 bases, with 12 bases between. The CDR3 runs to 16 residues. Per germline, CDR1 MGHRA and CDR2 YSYEKL. CDR3 bases: TGCGCCAGCAGCCACATCGGGCGACACTCCTACAATGAGCAGTTCTTC. This encodes CASSHIGRHSYNEQFF.

This clonotype has a count of ten or more. This chain connects TRBV6-5 to TRBJ2-3; TRBD2 might be the D (6 bases). V lost 8 bases, J lost 0 bases, and 18 bases lay in between. The germline CDR1 and CDR2 sequences are MNHEY and SVGAGI. This CDR3 comprises 16 residues. Written as DNA, the CDR3 is TGTGCCAGCCACCCCGGGAGCCAGGCTAGCACAGATACGCAGTATTTT. Its protein product is CASHPGSQASTDTQYF.

This clonotype was seen a few times. The chain employs TRBV10-2 and TRBJ1-6; tentatively, D is TRBD1 (6 bases). The CDR3 spans 16 residues. Trimming left V 4 bases short and J 0 bases short, with 10 bases between. In germline, CDR1 is WSHSY, CDR2 SAAADI. Here the CDR3 DNA reads TGCGCCAGCAGTGGACAGGAAAGCTCCTATAATTCACCCCTCCACTTT. Translated, it gives CASSGQESSYNSPLHF.

This clonotype was seen many times. The chain uses TRBV20-1 and TRBJ2-5; TRBD2 aligns across 8 bases. This CDR3 has 14 amino acids. V shed 0 bases and J 4 bases; nucleotides not matched to a gene: 4. Per germline, CDR1 DFQATT and CDR2 SNEGSKA (reference sequence). The DNA for the CDR3 is TGCAGTGCTAGAGACCGGGGGGGCAGAGAGACCCAGTACTTC. Its translation: CSARDRGGRETQYF.

As concerns this clonotype: A much larger clone differs from this one at a single base, so this may be a read error. The rearrangement joins TRBV10-3 to TRBJ1-2, with D perhaps TRBD1 (6 bases). Germline CDR1 is ENHRY and CDR2 is SYGVKD. V was clipped by 6 bases and J by 4 bases, with 18 bases between them. This CDR3 comprises 15 residues. CDR3 DNA sequence: TGTGCCATCAGCGAACCGGGACATTCTTGCTATGGCTACACCTTC. It is translated as CAISEPGHSCYGYTF.

This sequence joins TRBV9 and TRBJ2-7; D gene uncertain. Germline-derived CDR1 and CDR2 are SGDLS and YYNGEE. CDR3 length: 13 amino acids. V lost 0 bases to trimming and J lost 3 bases, with 7 bases between them. The CDR3 DNA reads TGTGCCAGCAGCGTAGGGGCCAACTACGAGCAGTACTTC. The encoded protein is CASSVGANYEQYF.

Comment on this clonotype: Given a much more abundant clone one base away, this may be a read error. The rearrangement links TRBV6-5 to TRBJ2-5; D remains unclear. Trimming took off 5 bases at V and 11 bases at J, with 21 bases between the two ends. CDR1 is MNHEY and CDR2 is SVGAGI in the germline V gene. The CDR3 spans 14 residues. CDR3 sequence (DNA): TGTGCCAGCAGTACAAAGAGTTTGGTGGATGAGCAGTACTTC. This sequence encodes CASSTKSLVDEQYF.

This clonotype was observed many times. The chain employs TRBV20-1 and TRBJ1-5, with D hard to call. The CDR3 spans 13 residues. Trimming removed 4 bases from V and 3 bases from J, with 10 bases in between. Per germline, CDR1 DFQATT and CDR2 SNEGSKA (reference sequence). DNA for the CDR3: TGCAGTGCTACCACCTCCTTCAATCAGCCCCAGCATTTT. This codes for CSATTSFNQPQHF.

This clonotype showed up many times. The chain uses TRBV3-1 and TRBJ2-1, with unresolved D. Trimming cost V 1 base and J 3 bases, with 7 bases left between them. CDR1 is LGHDT, CDR2 YNNKEL, per germline (reference sequence). This CDR3 has 14 residues. The CDR3, as DNA: TGTGCCAGCAGCCAAGCGACAAACTACAATGAGCAGTTCTTC. This encodes CASSQATNYNEQFF.